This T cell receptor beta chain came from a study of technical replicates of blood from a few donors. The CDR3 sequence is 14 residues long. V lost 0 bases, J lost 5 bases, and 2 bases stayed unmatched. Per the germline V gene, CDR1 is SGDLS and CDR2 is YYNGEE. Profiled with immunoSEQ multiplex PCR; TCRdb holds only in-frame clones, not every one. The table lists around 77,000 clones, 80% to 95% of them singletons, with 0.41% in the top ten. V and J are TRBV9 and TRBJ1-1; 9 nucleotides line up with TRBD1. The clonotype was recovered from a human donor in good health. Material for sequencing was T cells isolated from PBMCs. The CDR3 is CASSVVTGGTEAFF. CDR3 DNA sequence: TGTGCCAGCAGCGTAGTGACAGGGGGAACTGAAGCTTTCTTT.